These 13 T cell receptor beta chains were sequenced from one sample in a study of T-cell reconstitution after alpha-beta-depleted transplantation in children. A TCRbeta library incorporating unique molecular identifiers was prepared. Using its own MiXCR run on the PCR reads, TCRdb lists one record per CDR3 protein. The repertoire holds 250,000 to 400,000 distinct CDR3 sequences, with approximately 23% as singletons. This sample comprised PBMCs, mostly from graft donor cells, obtained 180 days after TCRalphabeta/CD19-depleted stem cell transplant. Source of these receptors: a male patient between 10 and 17 years old who had a stem cell transplant for acute lymphoblastic leukemia, so the T cells may come from the graft donor.

This clonotype was detected only a few times. V is TRBV9 and J is TRBJ2-7; D remains unclear. CDR1 is SGDLS, CDR2 YYNGEE, per germline. The CDR3 has 14 amino acids. V shed 0 bases and J shed 2 bases, with 9 bases lying between them. The CDR3 loop reads CASSVDAPTYEQYF. Here the CDR3 DNA reads TGTGCCAGCAGCGTAGACGCACCTACCTACGAGCAGTACTTC.

The V and J genes are TRBV29-1 and TRBJ2-3, with D uncertain. Germline CDR1 and CDR2: SQVTM and ANQGSEA. The length of the CDR3 is 17 residues. The V and J ends lost 7 bases and 2 bases respectively, with 25 bases between them. The CDR3: CSGRGLNSLIHTDTQYF. The CDR3, as DNA: TGCAGCGGACGTGGGCTTAACTCCCTTATTCACACAGATACGCAGTATTTT.

The CDR3 bases are TGCGCCAGCAGCTTGGAGACCGTTATGAACTACGAGCAGTACTTC. Its protein product is CASSLETVMNYEQYF. The chain is built from TRBV5-1 and TRBJ2-7; D call uncertain. The germline gives CDR1 SGHRS, CDR2 YFSETQ. The CDR3 is 15 residues long. V was shortened by 0 bases and J by 3 bases, with 13 bases between the two germline ends.

This clonotype was recorded at least ten times. CDR3 sequence reads: CASRLSQETQYF. CDR3 in DNA: TGTGCCAGCAGACTCAGCCAAGAGACCCAGTACTTC. V and J are TRBV12-3 or TRBV12-4 and TRBJ2-5, with D hard to call. The CDR3 covers 12 residues. V lost 6 bases to trimming and J lost 1 base, with 6 bases between them.

This sequence joins TRBV4-1 and TRBJ2-7; either TRBD1 or TRBD2 may fit D (5 bases each). The CDR3 totals 15 residues. CDR1 is MGHRA, CDR2 YSYEKL, per germline. The V and J ends lost 5 bases and 0 bases respectively, with 14 bases between them. CDR3 protein: CASSKRDVDSYEQYF. The DNA of the CDR3 is TGCGCCAGCAGCAAAAGGGACGTGGACTCCTACGAGCAGTACTTC.

With regard to this clonotype: A read error may produce the germline difference seen at one junction end. V is TRBV15 and J is TRBJ1-2; TRBD1 agrees at 8 bases. Looked up from germline, CDR1 is LNHNV and CDR2 is YYDKDF (reference sequence). CDR3 length: 14 amino acids. The CDR3 region is CDTSFRGRTYGYTF. For the CDR3, the DNA is TGTGACACCAGCTTCAGGGGGCGCACCTATGGCTACACCTTC.

The chain joins TRBV27 to TRBJ1-3, with 7 positions matching TRBD1. The V segment lost 5 bases and the J segment 3 bases; nucleotides outside the gene matches: 7. CDR3 length equals 15 residues. Germline V CDR1 and CDR2: MNHEY, SMNVEV (reference sequence). CDR3 region: CASSPDRDFGNTIYF. The CDR3 DNA follows: TGTGCCAGCAGTCCCGACAGGGATTTTGGAAACACCATATATTTT.

At least ten counts were recorded for this clonotype. The V gene is TRBV29-1, the J gene TRBJ2-7; 10 bases are a match to TRBD1. There are 13 residues in the CDR3. Trimming cost V 7 bases and J 4 bases; bases outside gene matches: 7. Germline V gives CDR1 SQVTM, CDR2 ANQGSEA. The CDR3 DNA sequence: TGCAGCGGAGGGACAGGGGTCCAATACGAGCAGTACTTC. Its translation: CSGGTGVQYEQYF.

This clonotype occurred a few times. The rearrangement uses TRBV7-9 and TRBJ1-2; D gene unclear. CDR1 is SEHNR and CDR2 is FQNEAQ in the germline V gene (reference sequence). V was shortened by 2 bases and J by 2 bases, with 12 bases between the two germline ends. This CDR3 spans 15 amino acids. The CDR3 sequence is CASSLIPWRNYGYTF. The CDR3 nucleotides are TGTGCCAGCAGCTTAATCCCGTGGCGGAACTATGGCTACACCTTC.

Only a few counts were recorded for this clonotype. The chain couples TRBV9 to TRBJ2-3; possible D gene TRBD2, 6 bases. Trimming pared 1 base from V and 1 base from J, leaving 13 bases between. This CDR3 is built from 16 residues. The germline gives CDR1 SGDLS, CDR2 YYNGEE. CDR3 in amino acids: CASSVFGGTGTDTQYF. CDR3 DNA sequence: TGTGCCAGCAGCGTATTCGGCGGGACGGGCACAGATACGCAGTATTTT.

The chain joins TRBV12-3 or TRBV12-4 to TRBJ2-2, with 12 bases that match TRBD2. The CDR3 extends over 17 amino acids. V lost 5 bases and J lost 0; bases outside the gene matches: 4. The CDR3 sequence is CASSPRTSGANTGELFF. Here the CDR3 DNA reads TGTGCCAGCAGTCCTCGGACTAGCGGGGCGAACACCGGGGAGCTGTTTTTT.

In its sample, this clonotype was seen a few times. The CDR3 DNA is TGTGCCAGCAGCCAAAGACTAGCGAGAGAGACCCAGTACTTC. As protein: CASSQRLARETQYF. The V and J genes are TRBV7-8 and TRBJ2-5; 8 nucleotides align to TRBD2. The CDR3 is made up of 14 amino acids. V lost 5 bases to trimming and J lost 4 bases; unmatched junction nucleotides: 6. Germline-derived CDR1 and CDR2 are SGHVS and FQNEAQ.

With regard to this clonotype: The junction does not match germline at one end; this may be a read error. The chain employs TRBV12-3 or TRBV12-4 and TRBJ2-7, with TRBD1 as a possible D gene (6 bases). The CDR3 consists of 11 residues. CDR3: CDSRGHYEQYF. The CDR3 DNA sequence: TGTGACAGCAGGGGCCACTACGAGCAGTACTTC.